A selection of T cell receptor beta chains follows, all from one sample in a study of cytomegalovirus exposure and HLA in healthy donors. Method: immunoSEQ multiplex PCR; TCRdb's copy keeps in-frame clones and lacks some. The sample holds fewer than 300,000 clones, 85% to 90% seen once. Material: PBMCs. Every receptor here comes from a young woman in good health and CMV-seronegative. Each CDR3 is given with its conserved first and last residue. The D gene is left open where the match is weak. Clone size is shown for a subset of rows, as once, few, many or a class of expanded clone.

J | size | D | length | V | CDR3 | DNA
TRBJ2-7 | - | TRBD2 | 15 | TRBV11-2 | CASSLGSSGSGEQYF | TGTGCCAGCAGCTTAGGTAGTAGCGGGAGTGGCGAGCAGTACTTC
TRBJ2-1 | - | TRBD2 | 19 | TRBV29-1 | CSVGSHLAGGWSSYNEQFF | TGCAGCGTTGGGTCCCATCTAGCGGGAGGTTGGAGCTCCTACAATGAGCAGTTCTTC
TRBJ2-7 | - | TRBD1 | 15 | TRBV28 | CASSFVGTDHYEQYF | TGTGCCAGCAGTTTTGTCGGGACAGACCATTACGAGCAGTACTTC
TRBJ2-7 | once | TRBD1 | 15 | TRBV27 | CASRLNLGQVGEQYF | TGTGCCAGCAGACTCAACCTAGGACAGGTGGGGGAGCAGTACTTC
TRBJ1-6 | - | - | 13 | TRBV6-5 | CASNGFRGSPLHF | TGTGCCAGCAATGGGTTTAGGGGTTCACCCCTCCACTTT
TRBJ2-1 | - | TRBD2 | 15 | TRBV9 | CASSVGLAGKEEQFF | TGTGCCAGCAGCGTCGGACTAGCGGGAAAGGAGGAGCAGTTCTTC
TRBJ1-1 | - | TRBD1 | 17 | TRBV27 | CASSPPRQGKANTEAFF | TGTGCCAGCAGTCCCCCCCGACAGGGAAAGGCGAACACTGAAGCTTTCTTT
TRBJ1-5 | - | TRBD1 | 14 | TRBV7-9 | CASSTGQGDQPQHF | TGTGCCAGCAGCACAGGACAGGGAGATCAGCCCCAGCATTTT
TRBJ1-1 | - | TRBD1 | 14 | TRBV6-5 | CASRLSGTATEAFF | TGTGCCAGCAGGCTAAGTGGGACAGCCACTGAAGCTTTCTTT
TRBJ2-1 | - | - | 14 | TRBV18 | CASSGRMSEAEQFF | TGTGCCAGCTCAGGGCGTATGTCGGAAGCTGAGCAGTTCTTC
TRBJ1-1 | - | TRBD1 | 15 | TRBV28 | CASSPLGQANTEAFF | TGTGCCAGCAGCCCCCTAGGACAGGCAAACACTGAAGCTTTCTTT
TRBJ2-7 | - | TRBD2 | 17 | TRBV28 | CASSPQILAGGGYEQYF | TGTGCCAGCAGTCCCCAGATCTTAGCGGGAGGGGGCTACGAGCAGTACTTC
TRBJ2-7 | - | - | 14 | TRBV18 | CASSPQGQTYEQYF | TGTGCCAGCTCACCGCAGGGGCAGACCTACGAGCAGTACTTC
TRBJ1-1 | - | - | 15 | TRBV4-2 | CASSQGGREQSEAFF | TGTGCCAGCAGCCAAGGGGGCAGGGAACAATCAGAAGCTTTCTTT
TRBJ2-1 | - | TRBD2 | 13 | TRBV27 | CAIRLAGGDEQFF | TGTGCCATCCGACTAGCGGGAGGTGATGAGCAGTTCTTC
TRBJ2-3 | - | TRBD2 | 16 | TRBV7-8 | CASSFRLAVSTDTQYF | TGTGCCAGCAGCTTCCGACTAGCGGTTAGCACAGATACGCAGTATTTT
TRBJ2-7 | - | TRBD1 | 16 | TRBV7-2 | CASSLVENQGAYEQYF | TGTGCCAGCAGCTTAGTTGAGAACCAGGGGGCCTACGAGCAGTACTTC
TRBJ2-1 | - | TRBD2 | 17 | TRBV19 | CASSTWGGAGTSGEQFF | TGTGCCAGTAGCACCTGGGGGGGGGCTGGGACTAGTGGTGAGCAGTTCTTC
TRBJ2-7 | - | - | 12 | TRBV27 | CASSQVAGEQYF | TGTGCCAGCAGCCAAGTGGCTGGCGAGCAGTACTTC
TRBJ2-7 | - | TRBD2 | 15 | TRBV2 | CASREASGDSYEQYF | TGTGCCAGCAGGGAGGCTAGCGGGGATTCCTACGAGCAGTACTTC
TRBJ2-1 | once | - | 16 | TRBV7-2 | CASSFEGPGVENEQFF | TGTGCCAGCAGCTTTGAGGGTCCGGGAGTAGAGAATGAGCAGTTCTTC
TRBJ2-1 | - | TRBD2 | 16 | TRBV2 | CASNPPLAGVPNEQFF | TGTGCCAGCAATCCGCCCCTAGCGGGAGTACCCAATGAGCAGTTCTTC
TRBJ2-1 | - | TRBD2 | 15 | TRBV7-7 | CASSYRLATYNEQFF | TGTGCCAGCAGCTATCGACTAGCGACCTACAATGAGCAGTTCTTC
TRBJ1-1 | - | - | 12 | TRBV28 | CASSWGSREDFF | TGTGCCAGCAGTTGGGGGTCAAGGGAGGATTTCTTT
TRBJ2-3 | - | TRBD1 | 15 | TRBV9 | CASSDRDRGRGTQYF | TGTGCCAGCAGCGACCGGGACAGGGGTCGAGGTACGCAGTATTTT
TRBJ1-4 | - | - | 14 | TRBV10-1 | CARGSGTTLLSKCF | TGCGCCAGAGGATCCGGGACAACGCTGCTCTCTAAGTGTTTT
TRBJ2-7 | - | TRBD2 | 12 | TRBV27 | CASRTQRGGQYF | TGTGCCAGCCGTACGCAACGGGGGGGGCAGTACTTC
TRBJ2-5 | - | - | 13 | TRBV27 | CASSPTSQETQYF | TGTGCCAGCAGTCCCACTTCTCAAGAGACCCAGTACTTC
TRBJ1-4 | - | - | 13 | TRBV9 | CASSVQGNEKLFF | TGTGCCAGCAGCGTACAGGGTAATGAAAAACTGTTTTTT
TRBJ2-3 | - | TRBD2 | 19 | TRBV7-2 | CASSLGFGLAGVIGDTQYF | TGTGCCAGCAGTTTAGGGTTCGGACTAGCGGGAGTCATTGGAGATACGCAGTATTTT
TRBJ2-2 | - | - | 15 | TRBV11-2 | CASSPFLAMGGELFF | TGTGCCAGCAGCCCATTTCTAGCGATGGGCGGGGAGCTGTTTTTT
TRBJ2-7 | - | - | 15 | TRBV19 | CASSIFFGRAYEQYF | TGTGCCAGTAGTATATTCTTTGGCCGGGCCTACGAGCAGTACTTC
TRBJ1-5 | - | - | 15 | TRBV28 | CASRRSQGSNQPQHF | TGTGCCAGCAGGCGGAGTCAGGGCAGCAATCAGCCCCAGCATTTT
TRBJ2-2 | - | TRBD1 | 14 | TRBV5-4 | CASSLRQGAGELFF | TGTGCCAGCAGCCTCAGACAGGGGGCCGGGGAGCTGTTTTTT
TRBJ2-1 | - | TRBD2 | 14 | TRBV10-2 | CASSELAGGDEQFF | TGCGCCAGCAGTGAGTTAGCGGGAGGGGATGAGCAGTTCTTC
TRBJ2-1 | - | TRBD2 | 15 | TRBV14 | CASSPWGLFYNEQFF | TGTGCCAGCAGCCCTTGGGGACTATTTTATAATGAGCAGTTCTTC
TRBJ2-3 | - | - | 11 | TRBV6-1 | CASGRTDTQYF | TGTGCCAGCGGCCGCACAGATACGCAGTATTTT
TRBJ2-1 | - | - | 15 | TRBV6-1 | CASSEAPAEHNEQFF | TGTGCCAGCAGTGAAGCCCCAGCGGAGCACAATGAGCAGTTCTTC
TRBJ1-2 | - | - | 14 | TRBV4-1 | CASSQDEGFGGYTF | TGCGCCAGCAGCCAAGATGAGGGATTCGGTGGCTACACCTTC
TRBJ2-1 | once | - | 15 | TRBV7-9 | CASSLVRGTYNEQFF | TGTGCCAGCAGCTTAGTAAGGGGCACCTACAATGAGCAGTTCTTC
TRBJ2-1 | - | - | 13 | TRBV28 | CATDTPNYNEQFF | TGTGCCACCGACACCCCTAACTACAATGAGCAGTTCTTC
TRBJ2-3 | once | TRBD1 | 14 | TRBV27 | CASSLGQVADTQYF | TGTGCCAGCAGCTTAGGACAGGTTGCAGATACGCAGTATTTT
TRBJ2-7 | few | TRBD2 | 12 | TRBV7-2 | CASSSAGVMQYF | TGTGCCAGCAGCTCCGCGGGGGTCATGCAGTACTTC
TRBJ2-1 | - | - | 14 | TRBV27 | CASSLSRVYNEQFF | TGTGCCAGCAGTTTGTCCAGGGTTTACAATGAGCAGTTCTTC
TRBJ1-1 | - | TRBD1 | 15 | TRBV28 | CASRNSGGAGTEAFF | TGTGCCAGCCGGAACTCAGGGGGCGCGGGGACTGAAGCTTTCTTT
TRBJ2-2 | - | - | 16 | TRBV14 | CASSQVTGRNTGELFF | TGTGCCAGCAGCCAAGTAACAGGGCGTAACACCGGGGAGCTGTTTTTT
TRBJ1-4 | - | TRBD1 | 15 | TRBV6-5 | CASSSGQGYNEKLFF | TGTGCCAGCAGTTCCGGACAGGGATATAATGAAAAACTGTTTTTT
TRBJ2-7 | - | - | 15 | TRBV28 | CASSRPALGGYEQYF | TGTGCCAGCAGCAGGCCGGCACTAGGGGGCTACGAGCAGTACTTC
TRBJ1-2 | - | - | 14 | TRBV28 | CASLNNPPRTGYTF | TGTGCCAGCTTGAACAACCCCCCCAGGACAGGCTACACCTTC
TRBJ1-1 | - | TRBD1 | 11 | TRBV28 | CASSLDRAAFF | TGTGCCAGCAGTTTGGACAGGGCGGCTTTCTTT
TRBJ1-1 | - | - | 11 | TRBV28 | CASSLPPGAFF | TGTGCCAGCAGTTTACCGCCCGGAGCTTTCTTT
TRBJ2-3 | once | TRBD2 | 13 | TRBV5-6 | CASKNLGGDTQYF | TGTGCCAGCAAAAATCTCGGGGGGGATACGCAGTATTTT